This TCR beta chain comes out of a study of patients and donors after allogeneic stem cell transplantation. At least ten counts were recorded for this clonotype. TCRdb re-called the RT-PCR reads through MiXCR, storing one row per CDR3 protein. The sample consists of 9,000 to 10,000 distinct CDR3 sequences, approximately 6% of them appearing once. The CDR3 consists of 15 residues. The V gene end was trimmed by 3 bases and the J gene end by 5 bases; junction bases not matched to a gene: 11. Germline V gene lookup returns CDR1 DFQATT and CDR2 SNEGSKA (reference sequence). Sequencing was done on a sample of blood, either unsorted or a sorted T cell fraction (not recorded which). This chain links TRBV20-1 with TRBJ2-7, with 9 bases aligning to TRBD1. This TCR was sampled from a human donor who was either an allogeneic HSCT recipient or a stem cell or donor lymphocyte infusion donor (not recorded which). It is not recorded whose cells these are; they may come from a transplant donor. CDR3 DNA sequence: TGCAGTGCTAGTGCCCCAGGACAGGGGTCAAACGAGCAGTACTTC. It encodes CSASAPGQGSNEQYF.